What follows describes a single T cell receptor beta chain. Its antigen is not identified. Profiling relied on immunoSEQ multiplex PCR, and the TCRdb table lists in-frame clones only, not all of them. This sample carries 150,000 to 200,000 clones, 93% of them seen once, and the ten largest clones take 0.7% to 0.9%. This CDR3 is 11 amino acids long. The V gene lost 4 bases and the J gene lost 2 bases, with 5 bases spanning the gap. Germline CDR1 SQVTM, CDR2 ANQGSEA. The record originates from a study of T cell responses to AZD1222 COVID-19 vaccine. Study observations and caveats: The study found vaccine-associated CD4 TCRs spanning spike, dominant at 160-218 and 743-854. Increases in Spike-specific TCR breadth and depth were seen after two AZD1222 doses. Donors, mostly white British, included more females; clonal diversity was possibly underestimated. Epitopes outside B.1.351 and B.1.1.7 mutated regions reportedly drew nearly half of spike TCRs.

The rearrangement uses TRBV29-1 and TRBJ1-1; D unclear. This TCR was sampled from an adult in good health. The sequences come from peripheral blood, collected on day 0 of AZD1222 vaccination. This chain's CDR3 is CSVGTNTEAFF. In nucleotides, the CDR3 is TGCAGCGTTGGTACTAACACTGAAGCTTTCTTT.